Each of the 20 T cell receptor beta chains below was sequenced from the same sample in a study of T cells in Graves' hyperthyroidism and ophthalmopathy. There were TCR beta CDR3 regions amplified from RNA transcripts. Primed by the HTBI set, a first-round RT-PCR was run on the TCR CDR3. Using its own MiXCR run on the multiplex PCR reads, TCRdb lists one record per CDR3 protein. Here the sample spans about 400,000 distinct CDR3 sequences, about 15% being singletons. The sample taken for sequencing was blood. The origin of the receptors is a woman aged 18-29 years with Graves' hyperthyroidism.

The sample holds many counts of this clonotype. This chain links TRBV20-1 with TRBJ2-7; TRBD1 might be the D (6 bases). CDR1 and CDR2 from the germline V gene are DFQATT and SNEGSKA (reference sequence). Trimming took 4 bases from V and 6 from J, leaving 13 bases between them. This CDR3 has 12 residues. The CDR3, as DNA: TGCAGTGCTATCGACAGGATGGGCGAGCAGTACTTC. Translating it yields CSAIDRMGEQYF.

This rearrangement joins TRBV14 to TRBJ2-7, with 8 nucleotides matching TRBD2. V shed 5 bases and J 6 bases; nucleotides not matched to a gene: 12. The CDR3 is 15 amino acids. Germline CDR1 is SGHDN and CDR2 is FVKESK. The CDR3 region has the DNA TGTGCCAGCAGCGGGGCTAGCGGGCCTGGTTCCGAGCAGTACTTC. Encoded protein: CASSGASGPGSEQYF.

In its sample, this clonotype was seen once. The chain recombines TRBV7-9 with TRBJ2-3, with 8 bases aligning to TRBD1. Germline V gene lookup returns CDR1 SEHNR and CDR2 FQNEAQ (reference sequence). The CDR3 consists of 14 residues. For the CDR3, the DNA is TGTGCTTTCGCGGACAGGGAGCCCCTAGATACGCAGTATTTT. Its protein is CAFADREPLDTQYF.

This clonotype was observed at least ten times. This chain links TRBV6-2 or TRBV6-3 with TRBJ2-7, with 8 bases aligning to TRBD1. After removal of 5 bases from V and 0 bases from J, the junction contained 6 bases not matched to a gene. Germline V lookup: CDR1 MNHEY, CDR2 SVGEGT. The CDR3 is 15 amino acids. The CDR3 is CASSLQDRVSYEQYF. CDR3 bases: TGTGCCAGCAGTCTACAGGACAGGGTCTCCTACGAGCAGTACTTC.

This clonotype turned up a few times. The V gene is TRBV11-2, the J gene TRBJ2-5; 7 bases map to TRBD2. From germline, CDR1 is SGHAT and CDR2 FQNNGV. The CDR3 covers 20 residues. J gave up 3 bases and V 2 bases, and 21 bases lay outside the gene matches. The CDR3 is CASSLPGLLSLGGKEETQYF. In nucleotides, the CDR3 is TGTGCCAGCAGCTTACCTGGGCTTCTTTCACTGGGGGGGAAAGAAGAGACCCAGTACTTC.

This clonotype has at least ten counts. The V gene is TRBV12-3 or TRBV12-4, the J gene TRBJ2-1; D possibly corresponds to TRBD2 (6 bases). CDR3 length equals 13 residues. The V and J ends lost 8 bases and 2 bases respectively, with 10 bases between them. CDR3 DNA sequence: TGTGCCAGCGCATGGGAGGCCTACAATGAGCAGTTCTTC. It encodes CASAWEAYNEQFF.

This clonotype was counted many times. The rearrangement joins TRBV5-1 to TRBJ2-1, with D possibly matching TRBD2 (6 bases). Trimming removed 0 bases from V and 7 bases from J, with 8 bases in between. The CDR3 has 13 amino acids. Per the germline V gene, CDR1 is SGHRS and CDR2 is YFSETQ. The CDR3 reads CASSLDGRNEQFF. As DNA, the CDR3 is TGCGCCAGCAGCTTGGATGGGAGGAATGAGCAGTTCTTC. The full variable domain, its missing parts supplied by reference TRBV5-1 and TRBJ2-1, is KAGVTQTPRYLIKTRGQQVTLSCSPISGHRSVSWYQQTPGQGLQFLFEYFSETQRNKGNFPGRFSGRQFSNSRSEMNVSTLELGDSALYLCASSLDGRNEQFFGPGTRLTVL.

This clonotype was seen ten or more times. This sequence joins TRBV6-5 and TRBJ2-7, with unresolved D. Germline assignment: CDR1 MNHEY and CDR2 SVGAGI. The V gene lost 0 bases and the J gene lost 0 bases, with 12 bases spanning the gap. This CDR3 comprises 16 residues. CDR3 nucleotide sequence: TGTGCCAGCAGTTACTCTAGGACGGAATCCTCCTACGAGCAGTACTTC. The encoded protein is CASSYSRTESSYEQYF.

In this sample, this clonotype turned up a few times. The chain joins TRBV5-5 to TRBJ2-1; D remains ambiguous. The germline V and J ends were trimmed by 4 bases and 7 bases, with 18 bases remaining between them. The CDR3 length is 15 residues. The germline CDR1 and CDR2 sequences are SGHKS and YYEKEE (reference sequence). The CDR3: CASSPPGPLKNEQFF. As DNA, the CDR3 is TGTGCCAGCAGCCCCCCCGGGCCCCTGAAGAATGAGCAGTTCTTC.

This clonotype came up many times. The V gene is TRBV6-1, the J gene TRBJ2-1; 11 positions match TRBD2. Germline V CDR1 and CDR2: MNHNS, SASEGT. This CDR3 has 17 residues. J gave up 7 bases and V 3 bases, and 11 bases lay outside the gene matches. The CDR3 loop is CASSDLKRASGGNEQFF. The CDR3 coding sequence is TGTGCCAGCAGTGACCTTAAAAGGGCTAGCGGGGGGAATGAGCAGTTCTTC.

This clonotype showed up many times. The CDR3 nucleotides read TGTGCCACCAGCAGGGGGGACCGTCATGAAAAACTGTTTTTT. Its translation: CATSRGDRHEKLFF. The gene calls are TRBV15 and TRBJ1-4; D is possibly TRBD1 (5 bases). Trimming left V 3 bases short and J 6 bases short, with 11 bases between. The V gene's germline CDR1 is LNHNV and CDR2 YYDKDF (reference sequence). The CDR3 covers 14 residues. The full variable domain, rest sourced from reference TRBV15 and TRBJ1-4, is DAMVIQNPRYQVTQFGKPVTLSCSQTLNHNVMYWYQQKSSQAPKLLFHYYDKDFNNEADTPDNFQSRRPNTSFCFLDIRSPGLGDTAMYLCATSRGDRHEKLFFGSGTQLSVL.

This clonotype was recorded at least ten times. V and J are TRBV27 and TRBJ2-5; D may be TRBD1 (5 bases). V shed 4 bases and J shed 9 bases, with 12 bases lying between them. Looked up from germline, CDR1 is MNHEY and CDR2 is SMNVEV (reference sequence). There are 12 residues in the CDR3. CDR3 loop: CASSSAAGSQYF. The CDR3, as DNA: TGTGCCAGCAGTTCAGCAGCAGGGTCCCAGTACTTC.

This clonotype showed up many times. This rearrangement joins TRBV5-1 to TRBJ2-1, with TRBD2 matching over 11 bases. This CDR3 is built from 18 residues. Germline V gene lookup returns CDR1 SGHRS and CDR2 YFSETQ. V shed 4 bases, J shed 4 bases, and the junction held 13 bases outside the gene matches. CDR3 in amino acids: CASSLSHSGRDPYNEQFF. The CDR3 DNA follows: TGCGCCAGCAGCCTCTCCCATAGCGGGAGGGACCCTTACAATGAGCAGTTCTTC.

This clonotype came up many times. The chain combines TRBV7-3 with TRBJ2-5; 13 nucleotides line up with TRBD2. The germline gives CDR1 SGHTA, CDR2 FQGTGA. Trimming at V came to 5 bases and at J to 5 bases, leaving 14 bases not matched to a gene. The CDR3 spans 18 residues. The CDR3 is CASSPGRTSGGAGETQYF. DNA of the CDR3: TGTGCCAGCAGCCCGGGCCGTACTAGCGGGGGGGCTGGGGAGACCCAGTACTTC.

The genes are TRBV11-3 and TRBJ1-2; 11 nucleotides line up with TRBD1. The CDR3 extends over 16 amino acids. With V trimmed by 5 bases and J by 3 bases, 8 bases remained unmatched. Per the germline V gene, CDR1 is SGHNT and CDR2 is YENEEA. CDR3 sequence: CASSPRTGGFYYGYTF. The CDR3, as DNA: TGTGCCAGCAGCCCTCGGACAGGGGGCTTTTACTATGGCTACACCTTC.

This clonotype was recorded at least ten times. The CDR3 here is CAWGGGLVQETQYF. CDR3 bases: TGTGCCTGGGGAGGGGGCCTAGTTCAAGAGACCCAGTACTTC. The chain couples TRBV30 to TRBJ2-5, with TRBD1 as a possible D gene (7 bases). V was cut by 5 bases and J by 2 bases, with 15 bases left in between. The germline CDR1 and CDR2 sequences are GTSNPN and SVGIG (reference sequence). This CDR3 is built from 14 residues.

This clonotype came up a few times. CDR3 sequence reads: CASSLVSGTSDAIQETQYF. DNA for the CDR3: TGTGCCAGCAGCTTAGTCTCCGGGACTAGCGACGCTATTCAAGAGACCCAGTACTTC. The chain combines TRBV11-2 with TRBJ2-5; TRBD2 aligns across 10 bases. The CDR3 is 19 residues long. J gave up 2 bases and V 1 base, and 13 bases lay outside the gene matches. Germline V lookup: CDR1 SGHAT, CDR2 FQNNGV.

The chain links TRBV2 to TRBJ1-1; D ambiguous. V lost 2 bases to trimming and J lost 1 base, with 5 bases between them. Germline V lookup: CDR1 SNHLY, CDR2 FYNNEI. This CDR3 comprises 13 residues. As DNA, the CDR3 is TGTGCCAGCAGTGAACAGCCGAACACTGAAGCTTTCTTT. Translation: CASSEQPNTEAFF.

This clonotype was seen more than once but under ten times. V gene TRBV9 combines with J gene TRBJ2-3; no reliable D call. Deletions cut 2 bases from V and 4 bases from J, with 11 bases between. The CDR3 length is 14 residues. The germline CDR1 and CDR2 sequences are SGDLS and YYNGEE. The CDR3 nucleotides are TGTGCCAGCAGCGTTGGTGATTCCCCAGATACGCAGTATTTT. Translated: CASSVGDSPDTQYF.

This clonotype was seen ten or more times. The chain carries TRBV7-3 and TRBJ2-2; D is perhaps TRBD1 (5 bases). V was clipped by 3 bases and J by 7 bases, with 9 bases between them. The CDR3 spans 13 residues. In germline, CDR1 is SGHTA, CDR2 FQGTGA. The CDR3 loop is CASSFQGFGELFF. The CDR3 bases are TGTGCCAGCAGCTTTCAGGGTTTCGGGGAGCTGTTTTTT.